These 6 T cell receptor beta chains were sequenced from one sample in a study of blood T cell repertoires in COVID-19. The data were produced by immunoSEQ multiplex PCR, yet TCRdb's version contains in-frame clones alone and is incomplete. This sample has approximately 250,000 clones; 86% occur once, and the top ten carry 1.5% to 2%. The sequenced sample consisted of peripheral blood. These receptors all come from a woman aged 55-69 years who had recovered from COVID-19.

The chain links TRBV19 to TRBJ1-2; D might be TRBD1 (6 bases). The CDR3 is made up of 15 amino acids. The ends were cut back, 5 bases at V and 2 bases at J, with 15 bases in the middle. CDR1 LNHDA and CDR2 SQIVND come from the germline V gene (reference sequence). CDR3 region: CASSVRTETNYGYTF. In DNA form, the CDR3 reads TGTGCCAGTAGTGTACGGACAGAAACCAACTATGGCTACACCTTC. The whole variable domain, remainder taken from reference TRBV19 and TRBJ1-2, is DGGITQSPKYLFRKEGQNVTLSCEQNLNHDAMYWYRQDPGQGLRLIYYSQIVNDFQKGDIAEGYSVSREKKESFPLTVTSAQKNPTAFYLCASSVRTETNYGYTFGSGTRLTVV.

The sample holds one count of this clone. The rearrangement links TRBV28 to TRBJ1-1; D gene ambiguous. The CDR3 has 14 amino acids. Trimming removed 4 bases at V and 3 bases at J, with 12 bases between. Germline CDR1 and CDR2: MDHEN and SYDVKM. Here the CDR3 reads CASSSPGEHTEAFF. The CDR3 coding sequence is TGTGCCAGCAGTTCCCCGGGAGAGCACACTGAAGCTTTCTTT. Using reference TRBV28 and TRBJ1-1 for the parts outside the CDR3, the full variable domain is DVKVTQSSRYLVKRTGEKVFLECVQDMDHENMFWYRQDPGLGLRLIYFSYDVKMKEKGDIPEGYSVSREKKERFSLILESASTNQTSMYLCASSSPGEHTEAFFGQGTRLTVV.

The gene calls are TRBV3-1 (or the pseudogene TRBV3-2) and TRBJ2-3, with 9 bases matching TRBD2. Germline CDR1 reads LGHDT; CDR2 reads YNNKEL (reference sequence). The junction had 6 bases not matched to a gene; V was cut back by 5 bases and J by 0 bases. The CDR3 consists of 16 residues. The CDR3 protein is CASSSRGGASTDTQYF. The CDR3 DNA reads TGTGCCAGCAGCTCTCGCGGGGGGGCCAGCACAGATACGCAGTATTTT.

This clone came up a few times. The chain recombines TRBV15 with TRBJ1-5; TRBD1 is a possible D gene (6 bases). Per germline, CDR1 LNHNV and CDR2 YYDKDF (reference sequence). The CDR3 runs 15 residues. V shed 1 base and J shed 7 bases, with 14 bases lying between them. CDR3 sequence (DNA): TGTGCCACCAGCAGAGGTGCGACAGGTCACCAGCCCCAGCATTTT. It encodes CATSRGATGHQPQHF.

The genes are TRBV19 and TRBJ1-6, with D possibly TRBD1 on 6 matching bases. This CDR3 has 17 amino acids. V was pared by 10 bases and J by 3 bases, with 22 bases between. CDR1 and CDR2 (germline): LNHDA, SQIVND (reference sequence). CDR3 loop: CATRERGGEIYNSPLHF. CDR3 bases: TGTGCCACCCGCGAAAGGGGGGGCGAGATCTATAATTCACCCCTCCACTTT.

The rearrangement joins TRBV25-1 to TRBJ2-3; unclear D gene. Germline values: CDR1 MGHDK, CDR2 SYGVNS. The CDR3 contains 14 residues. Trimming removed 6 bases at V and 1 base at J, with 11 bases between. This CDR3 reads CASSRALGTDTQYF. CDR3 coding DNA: TGTGCCAGCAGCCGCGCCCTAGGCACAGATACGCAGTATTTT.